This TCR beta chain was profiled in a study of blood T cell repertoires in COVID-19. Study-wide background: Sites in the United States, Italy and Spain provided acute and convalescent COVID-19 samples. PBMCs, B-cell-depleted T cells, or T cells provided the cDNA or gDNA that made up the material.

How the authors handled the data: How many nucleated cells were present was estimated from reference gene primer amplification. Assay: immunoSEQ multiplex PCR; the TCRdb copy retains only in-frame clones and omits some. For V, J and clone size, that table is used; D and trimming come from the DNA. The profile shows roughly 200,000 clones, over 70% of them singletons. The CDR3 has 16 residues. The germline V gene has CDR1 SGHAT and CDR2 FQNNGV. Trimming cost V 0 bases and J 3 bases, with 9 bases left between them. This clone has only one observation. V usage is TRBV11-2 and J usage is TRBJ1-6; a weak D match, TRBD1 (5 bases). This TCR was recovered from a middle-aged man with acute or convalescent COVID-19. Sequenced: peripheral blood. CDR3 sequence reads: CASSLDVGLYNSPLHF. The CDR3 DNA follows: TGTGCCAGCAGCTTAGATGTGGGGCTCTATAATTCACCCCTCCACTTT.